This T cell receptor (beta chain) was identified in a study of Graves' ophthalmopathy and Graves' hyperthyroidism. Under 3 months in duration, the ophthalmopathy in affected donors had moderate-to-severe activity, CAS ≥3 and NOSPECS ≥4. No donor had other autoimmune disease, uncontrolled infection, pregnancy or lactation. Reliance was placed on clinical symptoms, serum thyroxine, TRAb, thyroid ultrasound and orbital computed tomography for diagnosis. With respect to this clonotype: The antigen is undetermined. Sequence at one end of the junction differs from germline and may be a read error.

Germline CDR1 and CDR2: SEHNR and FQNEAQ (reference sequence). The CDR3 is 10 amino acids. Findings of the study overall: Distinction of ophthalmopathy from stable hyperthyroidism by a 13-signature model reached approximately 90% sensitivity and roughly 78% specificity.

RNA transcripts were the template, and TCR beta CDR3 regions were amplified from them. The library came from an HTBI-primed first-round RT-PCR and a second-round multiplex PCR. TCRdb reprocessed the multiplex PCR reads with MiXCR, giving one entry per CDR3 protein. This table has about 740,000 distinct CDR3 sequences, 40% appearing once. The specimen sequenced was peripheral blood. The receptor was isolated from an adult man with Graves' ophthalmopathy. The chain joins TRBV7-9 to TRBJ2-6; possible D gene TRBD1, 5 bases. The CDR3: CASSRGNEAF. CDR3 bases: TGTGCCAGCAGCAGGGGAAATGAAGCTTTC.